The 19 T cell receptor beta chains listed next were all sequenced from one sample in a study of blood T cell repertoires in COVID-19. Method: immunoSEQ multiplex PCR; TCRdb's copy keeps in-frame clones and lacks some. The profile shows under 90,000 clones, around 80% of them singletons. Sequenced input: peripheral blood. The receptors shown here come from a woman of 80 years or more with active or convalescent COVID-19.

The rearrangement joins TRBV7-9 to TRBJ1-1, with unresolved D. Germline CDR1 SEHNR, CDR2 FQNEAQ (reference sequence). The V and J ends lost 4 bases and 7 bases respectively, with 10 bases between them. This CDR3 is built from 12 residues. Here the CDR3 DNA reads TGTGCCAGCAGCTCCATGGTCAGTGAAGCTTTCTTT. This gives the protein CASSSMVSEAFF.

The chain couples TRBV7-8 to TRBJ1-3, with TRBD1 matching 8 bases. Per the germline V gene, CDR1 is SGHVS and CDR2 is FQNEAQ. This CDR3 contains 17 residues. V shed 5 bases and J 1 base; nucleotides not matched to a gene: 10. CDR3 bases: TGTGCCAGCAGCCCTAACCAGGGGGCGATTTCTGGAAACACCATATATTTT. This gives the protein CASSPNQGAISGNTIYF.

CDR3 region: CASSPGTGGYTF. In nucleotides, the CDR3 is TGTGCCAGCAGCCCCGGGACAGGGGGCTACACCTTC. This chain links TRBV7-8 with TRBJ1-2; 9 bases agree with TRBD1. CDR1 and CDR2 from the germline V gene are SGHVS and FQNEAQ. The ends lost 5 bases at V and 8 bases at J; junction bases unmatched: 3. The CDR3 sequence is 12 residues long.

The chain couples TRBV30 to TRBJ1-3; D might be TRBD1 (5 bases). The V gene lost 5 bases and the J gene lost 3 bases, with 11 bases spanning the gap. The CDR3 runs to 13 residues. CDR1 is GTSNPN and CDR2 is SVGIG in the germline V gene (reference sequence). CDR3 nucleotide sequence: TGTGCCTGGTCCCAGGGCCGTGGAAACACCATATATTTT. It translates to CAWSQGRGNTIYF.

The V and J genes are TRBV25-1 and TRBJ1-2, with a possible D match to TRBD1 (6 bases). The CDR3 totals 15 residues. V lost 4 bases, J lost 3 bases, and 15 bases lay in between. Germline CDR1 is MGHDK and CDR2 is SYGVNS. CDR3 DNA: TGTGCCAGCAGTGGGTTTCAGGGGAAGGACTATGGCTACACCTTC. Its translation is CASSGFQGKDYGYTF.

The chain joins TRBV27 to TRBJ2-7; D possibly corresponds to TRBD1 (6 bases). The CDR3 sequence is 15 residues long. With 9 bases removed from V and 1 base from J, the gap between germline ends came to 19 bases. Germline CDR1 MNHEY, CDR2 SMNVEV (reference sequence). CDR3 sequence: CARNLRGGRSYEQYF. The CDR3 region has the DNA TGTGCCAGAAACCTTCGTGGGGGCCGGTCCTACGAGCAGTACTTC.

The V gene is TRBV7-9, the J gene TRBJ1-1; 7 bases are a match to TRBD1. CDR1 is SEHNR and CDR2 is FQNEAQ in the germline V gene (reference sequence). This CDR3 has 13 residues. Losses at the gene ends were 4 bases for V and 3 bases for J; bases not matched to a gene: 2. In nucleotides, the CDR3 is TGTGCCAGCAGCTCGCAGGGGGACACTGAAGCTTTCTTT. Translating it yields CASSSQGDTEAFF.

This clone was found a few times. The rearrangement links TRBV20-1 to TRBJ1-1; tentatively, D is TRBD1 (6 bases). V was pared by 5 bases and J by 8 bases, with 9 bases between. The CDR3 is 10 residues long. Germline lookup yields CDR1 DFQATT and CDR2 SNEGSKA (reference sequence). CDR3 nucleotides: TGCAGTGCTGACAGGCGCGAAGCTTTCTTT. This encodes CSADRREAFF.

The chain links TRBV19 to TRBJ1-1; D call uncertain. The V gene's germline CDR1 is LNHDA and CDR2 SQIVND (reference sequence). This CDR3 has 12 amino acids. The V end was cut by 7 bases, the J end by 0 bases, with 6 bases between. This chain's CDR3 is CASKSLNTEAFF. In DNA, the CDR3 is TGTGCCAGTAAATCGTTGAACACTGAAGCTTTCTTT.

This rearrangement joins TRBV5-4 to TRBJ2-1, with TRBD2 matching 10 bases. The length of the CDR3 is 18 residues. In germline, CDR1 is SGHNT, CDR2 YYREEE (reference sequence). V lost 1 base and J lost 7; bases outside the gene matches: 14. The CDR3 DNA reads as TGTGCCAGCAGCTTGCAGAGGGCTAGCGGGAGTCCGGGAAATGAGCAGTTCTTC. Its protein product is CASSLQRASGSPGNEQFF.

This chain joins TRBV3-1 (or the pseudogene TRBV3-2) and TRBJ1-2; no definite D call. Germline CDR1 reads LGHDT; CDR2 reads YNNKEL (reference sequence). There are 15 residues in the CDR3. Trimming cost V 0 bases and J 7 bases, with 15 bases left between them. This chain's CDR3 is CASSQDWWGGSGYTF. In nucleotides, the CDR3 is TGTGCCAGCAGCCAAGATTGGTGGGGAGGTAGTGGCTACACCTTC.

The rearrangement uses TRBV18 and TRBJ1-2; the match to TRBD1 covers 7 bases. The CDR3 has 13 amino acids. Germline CDR1 is KGHSH and CDR2 is LQKENI. The trim removed 3 bases at V and 6 bases at J, leaving 4 bases unmatched. The CDR3 DNA reads TGTGCCAGCTCACCGTGGGACAGCGATGGCTACACCTTC. This gives the protein CASSPWDSDGYTF. Full variable domain (rest looked up from reference TRBV18 and TRBJ1-2): NAGVMQNPRHLVRRRGQEARLRCSPMKGHSHVYWYRQLPEEGLKFMVYLQKENIIDESGMPKERFSAEFPKEGPSILRIQQVVRGDSAAYFCASSPWDSDGYTFGSGTRLTVV.

The V gene is TRBV19, the J gene TRBJ2-7; 9 positions agree with TRBD1. This CDR3 region has 16 residues. V shed 7 bases and J 2 bases; nucleotides not matched to a gene: 12. Germline-derived CDR1 and CDR2 are LNHDA and SQIVND (reference sequence). Here the CDR3 reads CASTSSSGTGTYEQYF. The CDR3 DNA sequence: TGTGCCAGTACGTCCTCCTCCGGGACAGGGACCTACGAGCAGTACTTC.

The chain recombines TRBV7-3 with TRBJ2-5; D may be TRBD2 (6 bases). V gave up 5 bases and J gave up 7 bases, with 11 bases separating them. From germline, CDR1 is SGHTA and CDR2 FQGTGA. The CDR3 covers 12 residues. Written as DNA, the CDR3 is TGTGCCAGCAGCCTGGAGGGAGGGACCCAGTACTTC. The encoded protein is CASSLEGGTQYF.

This clone has just a few counts. V usage is TRBV30 and J usage is TRBJ1-4; no clear D gene. CDR1 and CDR2 (germline): GTSNPN, SVGIG (reference sequence). The ends were cut back, 6 bases at V and 1 base at J, with 12 bases in the middle. The CDR3 length is 14 residues. The CDR3 DNA follows: TGTGCCTGTTCCGGTGGAGGAACTAATGAAAAACTGTTTTTT. It is translated as CACSGGGTNEKLFF.

The V gene is TRBV5-1, the J gene TRBJ2-3; 16 bases map to TRBD2. The junction had 2 bases not matched to a gene; V was cut back by 4 bases and J by 0 bases. CDR3 length equals 17 residues. Germline CDR1 and CDR2: SGHRS and YFSETQ. This chain's CDR3 is CASSKGLAGGSTDTQYF. For the CDR3, the DNA is TGCGCCAGCAGCAAGGGACTAGCGGGGGGGAGCACAGATACGCAGTATTTT.

This rearrangement joins TRBV3-1 (or the pseudogene TRBV3-2) to TRBJ1-5; TRBD1 aligns across 8 bases. This CDR3 has 18 residues. Unmatched junction bases numbered 7, after V lost 0 bases and J lost 0 bases. Germline assignment: CDR1 LGHDT and CDR2 YNNKEL (reference sequence). CDR3 residues: CASSQEGTGPYSNQPQHF. CDR3 DNA sequence: TGTGCCAGCAGCCAAGAAGGGACAGGCCCCTATAGCAATCAGCCCCAGCATTTT.

The chain employs TRBV7-2 and TRBJ2-1; 9 nucleotides agree with TRBD2. V lost 4 bases, J lost 7 bases, and 5 bases stayed unmatched. There are 14 residues in the CDR3. Germline V lookup: CDR1 SGHTA, CDR2 FQGNSA. The CDR3 nucleotides read TGTGCCAGCAGCTCCGGACTAGCGCGAAATGAGCAGTTCTTC. It is translated as CASSSGLARNEQFF.

This clone occurred once. This chain uses TRBV2 with TRBJ2-5, with 7 bases matching TRBD1. The junction had 6 bases not matched to a gene; V was cut back by 4 bases and J by 4 bases. Germline loops: CDR1 SNHLY, CDR2 FYNNEI. The CDR3 loop spans 14 amino acids. The CDR3 is CASSAQGVTETQYF. DNA for the CDR3: TGTGCCAGCAGTGCGCAGGGGGTGACAGAGACCCAGTACTTC.